This T cell receptor (beta chain) was observed in a study of cytotoxic CD8 clonotypes in ibrutinib-treated CLL. Across the study: The samples contained 255,043 productive templates on average. They also contained an average of about 91,000 productive rearrangements.

The sequencing depth, 1 in 200,000 to 1 in 1 million T cells, was the target. Assay: immunoSEQ multiplex PCR; the TCRdb copy retains only in-frame clones and omits some. The data contain 250,000 to 350,000 clones, roughly 76% of them singletons. The study's findings and limits: Baseline levels were approached again at progression, after clonality had risen at ibrutinib response. Clonality correlated strongly with circulating CD8+ T cells and exceeded age-matched healthy donors at baseline.

With regard to this clone: Its antigen is not known.

This CDR3 spans 14 amino acids. V shed 3 bases and J shed 5 bases, with 13 bases lying between them. CDR1 is PRHDT and CDR2 is FYEKMQ in the germline V gene (reference sequence). The specimen was PBMCs, collected at disease progression, from a patient treated with ibrutinib. The sequence came from a human donor with chronic lymphocytic leukemia. The chain links TRBV13 to TRBJ1-2; D perhaps matches TRBD1 (5 bases). Here the CDR3 reads CASSLRGARYGYTF. Written as DNA, the CDR3 is TGTGCCAGCAGCTTGAGGGGCGCAAGGTATGGCTACACCTTC.